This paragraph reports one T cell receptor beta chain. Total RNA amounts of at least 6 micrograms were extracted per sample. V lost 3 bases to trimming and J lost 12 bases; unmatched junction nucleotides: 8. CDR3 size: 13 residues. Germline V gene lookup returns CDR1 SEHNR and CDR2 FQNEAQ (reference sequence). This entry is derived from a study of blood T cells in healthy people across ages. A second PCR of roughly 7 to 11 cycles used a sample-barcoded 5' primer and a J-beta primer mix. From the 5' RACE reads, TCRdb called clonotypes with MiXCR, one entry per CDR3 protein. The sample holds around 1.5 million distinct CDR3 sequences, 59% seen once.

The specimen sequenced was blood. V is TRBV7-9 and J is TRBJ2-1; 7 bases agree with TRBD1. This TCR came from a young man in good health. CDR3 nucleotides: TGTGCCAGCAGCTTCGACAGGGTGGCTATGCAGTTCTTC. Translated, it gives CASSFDRVAMQFF.